The 27 T cell receptor beta chains reported below all come from one sample, sequenced in a study of cytomegalovirus exposure and HLA in healthy donors. PCR primers comprised 60 Vbeta and 13 Jbeta primers. Produced via immunoSEQ multiplex PCR; TCRdb's table is partial and in-frame only. The repertoire includes about 140,000 clones, roughly three quarters of them detected once, and approximately 5.1% sits in the top ten. Sequenced sample: PBMCs. All receptors come from a male donor in good health and CMV-seronegative.

V usage is TRBV6-5 and J usage is TRBJ2-2; D remains ambiguous. The V gene's germline CDR1 is MNHEY and CDR2 SVGAGI. The CDR3 is 12 amino acids. Trimming removed 5 bases from V and 5 bases from J, with 6 bases in between. DNA for the CDR3: TGTGCCAGCAGTGAACGGACCGGGGAGCTGTTTTTT. Translation: CASSERTGELFF.

The chain carries TRBV11-3 and TRBJ2-2, with a weak D call TRBD1 (6 bases). V was pared by 2 bases and J by 6 bases, with 16 bases between. CDR1 SGHNT and CDR2 YENEEA come from the germline V gene. CDR3 length: 16 amino acids. DNA of the CDR3: TGTGCCAGCAGCTTAAAAACAGGGCTTGCGGCCGGGGAGCTGTTTTTT. This sequence encodes CASSLKTGLAAGELFF.

V and J are TRBV28 and TRBJ1-3, with TRBD1 identical over 8 bases. This CDR3 comprises 15 residues. V shed 5 bases and J 4 bases; nucleotides not matched to a gene: 7. Germline loops: CDR1 MDHEN, CDR2 SYDVKM. CDR3 region: CASSPTGVGGNTIYF. Here the CDR3 DNA reads TGTGCCAGCAGTCCGACAGGGGTAGGCGGAAACACCATATATTTT.

The chain combines TRBV27 with TRBJ1-1; perhaps TRBD1 as D (6 bases). V lost 4 bases, J lost 1 base, and 10 bases lay in between. The CDR3 contains 14 residues. Germline V gives CDR1 MNHEY, CDR2 SMNVEV (reference sequence). CDR3 region: CASSSTGRNTEAFF. CDR3 bases: TGTGCCAGCAGTTCCACAGGGAGGAACACTGAAGCTTTCTTT.

V usage is TRBV6-6 and J usage is TRBJ1-6, with no clear D. The germline V and J ends were trimmed by 0 bases and 3 bases, with 9 bases remaining between them. Germline CDR1 MNHNY, CDR2 SVGAGI (reference sequence). This CDR3 comprises 16 residues. In DNA form, the CDR3 reads TGTGCCAGCAGTTACTCGAGTGCGGGCTATAATTCACCCCTCCACTTT. Translated, it gives CASSYSSAGYNSPLHF.

This sequence joins TRBV5-4 and TRBJ2-6, with D possibly TRBD2 on 6 matching bases. This CDR3 comprises 17 residues. V was shortened by 0 bases and J by 0 bases, with 10 bases between the two germline ends. Germline CDR1 is SGHNT and CDR2 is YYREEE (reference sequence). The chain's CDR3 is CASSLGTTPSGANVLTF. In DNA form, the CDR3 reads TGTGCCAGCAGCTTGGGGACTACACCCTCTGGGGCCAACGTCCTGACTTTC.

This clone has just one count. The chain combines TRBV9 with TRBJ2-1; D possibly corresponds to TRBD2 (6 bases). Between the trimmed V and J ends, which lost 0 bases and 0 bases, there was a span of 7 bases. The V gene's germline CDR1 is SGDLS and CDR2 YYNGEE. This CDR3 has 15 residues. The CDR3 sequence is CASSVGGGSYNEQFF. The CDR3, as DNA: TGTGCCAGCAGCGTAGGGGGAGGCTCCTACAATGAGCAGTTCTTC.

In nucleotides, the CDR3 is TGTGCCAGCAGCCCCGGGACTTACGCCTACTTC. Protein: CASSPGTYAYF. The gene calls are TRBV11-2 and TRBJ2-4; a weak D match, TRBD2 (6 bases). This CDR3 has 11 residues. V lost 5 bases, J lost 16 bases, and 15 bases lay in between. CDR1 SGHAT and CDR2 FQNNGV come from the germline V gene.

V and J are TRBV6-5 and TRBJ2-7; weak D call: TRBD1 (6 bases). The CDR3 is 12 residues long. Germline V gene data show CDR1 as MNHEY and CDR2 as SVGAGI. Deletions cut 6 bases from V and 3 bases from J, with 9 bases between. CDR3 sequence reads: CASSLTGYEQYF. CDR3 coding DNA: TGTGCCAGCAGCTTGACAGGCTACGAGCAGTACTTC.

The rearrangement uses TRBV2 and TRBJ1-2; D perhaps matches TRBD1 (6 bases). V lost 6 bases and J 8 bases, leaving 16 bases between the germline ends. CDR3 length: 13 amino acids. Germline CDR1 SNHLY, CDR2 FYNNEI. CDR3 region: CASRSGGGGGYTF. The DNA for the CDR3 is TGTGCCAGCAGATCGGGAGGGGGAGGAGGCTACACCTTC.

This clone came up once. The rearrangement joins TRBV6-1 to TRBJ2-1, with 8 positions matching TRBD2. This CDR3 spans 15 amino acids. Germline V gene lookup returns CDR1 MNHNS and CDR2 SASEGT. V was pared by 3 bases and J by 7 bases, with 8 bases of the junction left unmatched. CDR3 in DNA: TGTGCCAGCAGTGATGCGGGGGGCGGTGTGAATGAGCAGTTCTTC. It yields the protein CASSDAGGGVNEQFF.

The chain is built from TRBV7-2 and TRBJ2-7; possible D gene TRBD2, 6 bases. Trimming removed 5 bases at V and 6 bases at J, with 14 bases between. Germline V CDR1 and CDR2: SGHTA, FQGNSA. CDR3 size: 13 residues. Written as DNA, the CDR3 is TGTGCCAGCAGCCTAGGCCGGGGAGGCGAGCAGTACTTC. Translated, it gives CASSLGRGGEQYF.

The chain has TRBV30 and TRBJ1-4, with 8 bases that match TRBD1. This CDR3 is 16 amino acids long. Losses at the gene ends were 3 bases for V and 8 bases for J; bases not matched to a gene: 14. CDR1 is GTSNPN and CDR2 is SVGIG in the germline V gene (reference sequence). CDR3 sequence reads: CAWSFRGTGVLEKLFF. CDR3 coding DNA: TGTGCCTGGAGCTTTCGCGGGACAGGCGTTCTGGAAAAACTGTTTTTT.

The J gene is TRBJ1-1, the V gene TRBV18, with D perhaps matching TRBD1 (6 bases). The V gene lost 1 base and the J gene lost 0 bases, with 9 bases spanning the gap. CDR3 length: 15 residues. Germline lookup yields CDR1 KGHSH and CDR2 LQKENI. The chain's CDR3 is CASSPRDKLNTEAFF. The CDR3 DNA follows: TGTGCCAGCTCACCACGGGACAAATTGAACACTGAAGCTTTCTTT.

The chain couples TRBV30 to TRBJ2-7; 8 nucleotides align to TRBD1. The CDR3 contains 15 residues. Trimming removed 5 bases from V and 5 bases from J; junction bases left unmatched: 14. CDR1 is GTSNPN, CDR2 SVGIG, per germline (reference sequence). CDR3 sequence: CAWGLVGQGRNEQYF. DNA of the CDR3: TGTGCCTGGGGGCTCGTAGGACAGGGAAGGAACGAGCAGTACTTC.

The chain links TRBV6-5 to TRBJ1-2; D remains unclear. This CDR3 comprises 13 residues. The germline V and J ends were trimmed by 0 bases and 7 bases, with 9 bases remaining between them. CDR1 and CDR2 from the germline V gene are MNHEY and SVGAGI. CDR3 sequence reads: CASSYSKVGGYTF. In DNA, the CDR3 is TGTGCCAGCAGTTACTCGAAAGTCGGTGGCTACACCTTC.

This chain links TRBV30 with TRBJ2-7; possible D gene TRBD2, 6 bases. CDR1 is GTSNPN and CDR2 is SVGIG in the germline V gene (reference sequence). The CDR3 consists of 14 residues. The V and J ends lost 3 bases and 1 base respectively, with 13 bases between them. CDR3: CAWRGPGRSYEQYF. Written as DNA, the CDR3 is TGTGCCTGGAGAGGACCGGGGAGGTCCTACGAGCAGTACTTC.

This clone is a singleton in its sample. This chain connects TRBV2 to TRBJ1-5; possible D gene TRBD1, 5 bases. The V and J ends lost 3 bases and 7 bases respectively, with 16 bases between them. Germline CDR1 reads SNHLY; CDR2 reads FYNNEI. This CDR3 comprises 15 residues. This CDR3 reads CASSDKTGRAQPQHF. Written as DNA, the CDR3 is TGTGCCAGCAGTGATAAAACAGGACGGGCCCAGCCCCAGCATTTT.

The J gene is TRBJ2-7, the V gene TRBV30; no firm D call. Trimming stripped 7 bases from V and 9 bases from J, with 25 bases between. Looked up from germline, CDR1 is GTSNPN and CDR2 is SVGIG (reference sequence). The CDR3 consists of 14 residues. The CDR3 reads CASRRSMYDSGQYF. CDR3 coding DNA: TGTGCCTCTCGCCGGTCCATGTACGATTCCGGGCAGTACTTC. The full variable domain, its missing parts supplied by reference TRBV30 and TRBJ2-7, is SQTIHQWPATLVQPVGSPLSLECTVEGTSNPNLYWYRQAAGRGLQLLFYSVGIGQISSEVPQNLSASRPQDRQFILSSKKLLLSDSGFYLCASRRSMYDSGQYFGPGTRLTVT.

This chain connects TRBV7-9 to TRBJ2-7; 11 bases are shared with TRBD2. In germline, CDR1 is SEHNR, CDR2 FQNEAQ (reference sequence). There are 15 residues in the CDR3. The junction had 8 bases not matched to a gene; V was cut back by 5 bases and J by 5 bases. This CDR3 is CASSPRASGGNEQYF. CDR3 sequence (DNA): TGTGCCAGCAGCCCAAGGGCTAGCGGGGGGAACGAGCAGTACTTC. The full variable domain, in which reference TRBV7-9 and TRBJ2-7 provide the parts outside the CDR3, is DTGVSQNPRHKITKRGQNVTFRCDPISEHNRLYWYRQTLGQGPEFLTYFQNEAQLEKSRLLSDRFSAERPKGSFSTLEIQRTEQGDSAMYLCASSPRASGGNEQYFGPGTRLTVT.

This sequence joins TRBV14 and TRBJ2-3, with 11 bases matching TRBD1. The V gene's germline CDR1 is SGHDN and CDR2 FVKESK. The length of the CDR3 is 17 residues. J gave up 4 bases and V 0 bases, and 6 bases lay outside the gene matches. CDR3 residues: CASSQDRDRGKPDTQYF. In DNA, the CDR3 is TGTGCCAGCAGCCAAGATCGGGACAGGGGGAAGCCAGATACGCAGTATTTT. Supplemented by reference TRBV14 and TRBJ2-3, the full variable domain reads EAGVTQFPSHSVIEKGQTVTLRCDPISGHDNLYWYRRVMGKEIKFLLHFVKESKQDESGMPNNRFLAERTGGTYSTLKVQPAELEDSGVYFCASSQDRDRGKPDTQYFGPGTRLTVL.

The chain recombines TRBV2 with TRBJ2-3; no clear D gene. The CDR3 consists of 11 residues. V lost 6 bases, J lost 3 bases, and 4 bases lay in between. Germline CDR1 is SNHLY and CDR2 is FYNNEI. The CDR3 spells CASRETDTQYF. The CDR3 bases are TGTGCCAGCAGGGAGACAGATACGCAGTATTTT.

The chain recombines TRBV11-2 with TRBJ2-7; weak D call: TRBD1 (6 bases). V dropped 5 bases and J dropped 3 bases, with 14 bases sitting between them. This CDR3 comprises 14 residues. The germline CDR1 and CDR2 sequences are SGHAT and FQNNGV. The CDR3 protein is CASSRSTGNYEQYF. CDR3 bases: TGTGCCAGCAGCCGCTCTACAGGGAACTACGAGCAGTACTTC.

This chain links TRBV5-4 with TRBJ1-2; D uncertain. Trimming left V 4 bases short and J 0 bases short, with 13 bases between. Germline loops: CDR1 SGHNT, CDR2 YYREEE (reference sequence). This CDR3 contains 15 residues. The CDR3, as DNA: TGTGCCAGCAGCCCCTCGGGGTTAGCTAACTATGGCTACACCTTC. Translation gives CASSPSGLANYGYTF.

This clone was seen just once. This sequence joins TRBV4-3 and TRBJ2-2, with D possibly matching TRBD1 (6 bases). Trimming shortened V by 4 bases and J by 2 bases, and 17 bases separated the two germline ends. Germline V lookup: CDR1 LGHNA, CDR2 YSLEER. This CDR3 contains 17 residues. The CDR3 DNA reads TGCGCCAGCAGCCCCATCTCGACAGGAGACAACACCGGGGAGCTGTTTTTT. As protein: CASSPISTGDNTGELFF.

The chain carries TRBV9 and TRBJ1-2, with D unclear. The CDR3 is 15 amino acids. The V end lost 4 bases, the J end lost 2 bases, and 15 bases lay between the germline ends. The V gene's germline CDR1 is SGDLS and CDR2 YYNGEE. CDR3 sequence (DNA): TGTGCCAGCAGCCCCAGCCCCCGGGTCAACTATGGCTACACCTTC. This translates into CASSPSPRVNYGYTF.

The chain has TRBV4-1 and TRBJ2-5; D perhaps matches TRBD2 (7 bases). The V end lost 1 base, the J end lost 5 bases, and 23 bases lay between the germline ends. CDR3 size: 18 residues. CDR1 is MGHRA and CDR2 is YSYEKL in the germline V gene. Here the CDR3 DNA reads TGCGCCAGCAGCCAAGGCCTTACGCGTGGGGGGGCGCTGGAGACCCAGTACTTC. Translating it yields CASSQGLTRGGALETQYF.